These 27 T cell receptor beta chains were all obtained from the same sample, sequenced in a study of beta chain features in type 1 diabetes. General study points: In every one of the four CD4+ subsets, TCRB CDR3s were moderately but significantly shorter in Type 1 diabetes patients.

Isolated RNA was reverse transcribed in full, so expressed TCRB transcripts were sequenced. Sequencing was performed with immunoSEQ multiplex PCR; in TCRdb, only in-frame clones are kept and a portion is missing. The repertoire consists of about 150,000 clones, with under 9.5% occurring once and the leading ten covering 0.5%. No antigen has been assigned to these receptors. The sequenced sample consisted of central memory CD4+ T cells from blood. These receptors were obtained from a man aged 18 to 29 with type 1 diabetes.

The chain carries TRBV7-9 and TRBJ2-2, with D perhaps TRBD1 (6 bases). The germline V gene encodes CDR1 SEHNR and CDR2 FQNEAQ (reference sequence). Trimming removed 6 bases at V and 5 bases at J, with 16 bases between. The CDR3 has 15 amino acids. Written as DNA, the CDR3 is TGTGCCAGCAGTGAAATGGCAGGGGTAACCGGGGAGCTGTTTTTT. The encoded protein is CASSEMAGVTGELFF.

The sample holds a few counts of this clone. The chain carries TRBV6-5 and TRBJ1-6; D is perhaps TRBD1 (6 bases). Trimming cost V 6 bases and J 9 bases, with 15 bases left between them. Germline CDR1 reads MNHEY; CDR2 reads SVGAGI. CDR3 size: 14 residues. This chain's CDR3 is CASRAGQGGSPLHF. The CDR3 region has the DNA TGTGCCAGCAGAGCGGGACAAGGCGGTTCACCCCTCCACTTT.

The CDR3 coding sequence is TGTGCCAGCAGCGTAGACCCTACCCAACAGCGGTCCCAGCATTTT. Its translation is CASSVDPTQQRSQHF. The V and J genes are TRBV9 and TRBJ1-5; no clear D. The CDR3 extends over 15 amino acids. V gave up 0 bases and J gave up 11 bases, with 18 bases separating them. Germline V lookup: CDR1 SGDLS, CDR2 YYNGEE.

This clone was found a few times. This sequence joins TRBV6-6 and TRBJ2-7; 9 nucleotides agree with TRBD1. With V trimmed by 5 bases and J by 4 bases, 3 bases remained unmatched. The CDR3 covers 13 residues. Looked up from germline, CDR1 is MNHNY and CDR2 is SVGAGI (reference sequence). DNA of the CDR3: TGTGCCAGCAGTAAGGGACAGGGTTACGAGCAGTACTTC. Protein: CASSKGQGYEQYF.

Many counts were recorded for this clone. The chain joins TRBV29-1 to TRBJ2-1; the match to TRBD1 covers 8 bases. This CDR3 region has 16 residues. The germline V gene encodes CDR1 SQVTM and CDR2 ANQGSEA. V gave up 5 bases and J gave up 0 bases; unmatched junction bases: 9. The CDR3 nucleotides read TGCAGCGTTCTCCCGGGACAGGCCAGCTCCTACAATGAGCAGTTCTTC. This codes for CSVLPGQASSYNEQFF.

J is TRBJ1-5 and V is TRBV19; D uncertain. CDR3 length equals 14 residues. CDR1 and CDR2 from the germline V gene are LNHDA and SQIVND (reference sequence). The V gene lost 4 bases and the J gene lost 3 bases, with 10 bases spanning the gap. This chain's CDR3 is CASSKQPDNQPQHF. CDR3 bases: TGTGCCAGTAGTAAACAGCCCGACAATCAGCCCCAGCATTTT. Full variable domain (rest looked up from reference TRBV19 and TRBJ1-5): DGGITQSPKYLFRKEGQNVTLSCEQNLNHDAMYWYRQDPGQGLRLIYYSQIVNDFQKGDIAEGYSVSREKKESFPLTVTSAQKNPTAFYLCASSKQPDNQPQHFGDGTRLSIL.

The genes are TRBV20-1 and TRBJ2-7; 8 positions agree with TRBD2. Germline V CDR1 and CDR2: DFQATT, SNEGSKA (reference sequence). V gave up 6 bases and J gave up 3 bases; unmatched junction bases: 1. The CDR3 is made up of 11 amino acids. The CDR3 bases are TGCAGTGCCGGGACTAGCTACGAGCAGTACTTC. As protein: CSAGTSYEQYF.

This chain links TRBV6-5 with TRBJ1-2, with 7 nucleotides matching TRBD1. CDR3 length: 13 residues. Losses at the gene ends were 10 bases for V and 5 bases for J; bases not matched to a gene: 10. Looked up from germline, CDR1 is MNHEY and CDR2 is SVGAGI. The CDR3 bases are TGTGCCACCCAGACAGGGATTCGGTATGGCTACACCTTC. Translated: CATQTGIRYGYTF.

This clone showed up just a few times. The rearrangement joins TRBV30 to TRBJ2-5; 12 bases line up with TRBD1. The CDR3 consists of 17 residues. The ends lost 0 bases at V and 4 bases at J; junction bases unmatched: 9. Germline V lookup: CDR1 GTSNPN, CDR2 SVGIG (reference sequence). The CDR3: CAWSVLAGTGGRETQYF. CDR3 DNA: TGTGCCTGGAGTGTACTAGCGGGGACAGGGGGCCGAGAGACCCAGTACTTC.

The rearrangement joins TRBV4-3 to TRBJ1-3; D not resolved. The germline V and J ends were trimmed by 1 base and 7 bases, with 23 bases remaining between them. The germline V gene encodes CDR1 LGHNA and CDR2 YSLEER. The CDR3 covers 18 residues. The CDR3 nucleotides read TGCGCCAGCAGCCAAGGGCTGACGGTACATGAGGGTTCGAACACCATATATTTT. This encodes CASSQGLTVHEGSNTIYF.

This clone was observed a handful of times. This chain connects TRBV5-1 to TRBJ2-3; no firm D call. The CDR3 is 13 amino acids. Trimming took 0 bases from V and 2 from J, leaving 4 bases between them. Per the germline V gene, CDR1 is SGHRS and CDR2 is YFSETQ. The CDR3 here is CASSLGYTDTQYF. CDR3 in DNA: TGCGCCAGCAGCTTGGGTTACACAGATACGCAGTATTTT. Complete variable domain (other parts from reference TRBV5-1 and TRBJ2-3): KAGVTQTPRYLIKTRGQQVTLSCSPISGHRSVSWYQQTPGQGLQFLFEYFSETQRNKGNFPGRFSGRQFSNSRSEMNVSTLELGDSALYLCASSLGYTDTQYFGPGTRLTVL.

V and J are TRBV29-1 and TRBJ1-2; 9 bases are shared with TRBD1. V gave up 7 bases and J gave up 5 bases; unmatched junction bases: 5. The CDR3 extends over 12 amino acids. CDR1 is SQVTM and CDR2 is ANQGSEA in the germline V gene. The CDR3 DNA reads as TGCAGCGGGGGACAGGGAGGATATGGCTACACCTTC. Its protein is CSGGQGGYGYTF.

This chain joins TRBV19 and TRBJ2-5, with D possibly being TRBD1 (6 bases). The V end lost 6 bases, the J end lost 2 bases, and 16 bases lay between the germline ends. CDR1 LNHDA and CDR2 SQIVND come from the germline V gene (reference sequence). This CDR3 has 15 amino acids. CDR3 sequence reads: CASRPQGKIQETQYF. In DNA form, the CDR3 reads TGTGCCAGTAGACCCCAGGGGAAGATACAAGAGACCCAGTACTTC.

This clone has ten or more counts. The V gene is TRBV14, the J gene TRBJ2-7; D is undetermined. CDR3 length: 13 amino acids. Trimming took 0 bases from V and 4 from J, leaving 7 bases between them. CDR1 is SGHDN, CDR2 FVKESK, per germline. CDR3 amino acids: CASSQENGYEQYF. Here the CDR3 DNA reads TGTGCCAGCAGCCAAGAGAACGGTTACGAGCAGTACTTC.

Points on this clone: The sample carries other DNA sequences with the same CDR3. The CDR3 nucleotides read TGCGCCAGCAGCCAAGGACAGGCCAAGAACACTGAAGCTTTCTTT. Amino acid sequence: CASSQGQAKNTEAFF. This chain joins TRBV4-3 and TRBJ1-1; a possible D gene is TRBD1 (6 bases). The CDR3 loop spans 15 amino acids. The V gene's germline CDR1 is LGHNA and CDR2 YSLEER. V was trimmed by 1 base and J by 1 base, leaving 10 bases between them.

This clone appeared a few times. The chain uses TRBV7-2 and TRBJ1-1; D not certain. The length of the CDR3 is 14 residues. Germline V gene lookup returns CDR1 SGHTA and CDR2 FQGNSA. V lost 0 bases and J lost 1, with 6 bases in between. The CDR3 DNA reads TGTGCCAGCAGCTTAGCGGAGGCGAACACTGAAGCTTTCTTT. Translation: CASSLAEANTEAFF.

This clone was detected a few times. V usage is TRBV21-1 and J usage is TRBJ2-7; TRBD1 was called by the table and not checked on the DNA. TRBV21-1 is shown as a pseudogene. The CDR3 spans 13 residues. The CDR3 reads CASGQGRVCEQYF. DNA of the CDR3: TGTGCCAGCGGTCAGGGCAGGGTCTGCGAGCAGTACTTC.

The chain has TRBV14 and TRBJ1-5; D remains unclear. Trimming left V 1 base short and J 6 bases short, with 7 bases between. CDR3 length: 13 amino acids. Germline V gene data show CDR1 as SGHDN and CDR2 as FVKESK. The CDR3 spells CASSQGEGQPQHF. CDR3 DNA sequence: TGTGCCAGCAGCCAAGGAGAGGGTCAGCCCCAGCATTTT.

The genes are TRBV7-2 and TRBJ2-5; 8 bases fit TRBD2. The CDR3 is 14 residues long. The J segment lost 6 bases and the V segment lost 4 bases, leaving 7 bases of the junction unmatched. In germline, CDR1 is SGHTA, CDR2 FQGNSA. The CDR3 reads CASSSVAGKQTQYF. The CDR3 DNA reads TGTGCCAGCAGCTCCGTAGCGGGGAAACAGACCCAGTACTTC.

This clone has just a few counts. The chain combines TRBV30 with TRBJ1-2; 8 nucleotides line up with TRBD1. The germline CDR1 and CDR2 sequences are GTSNPN and SVGIG (reference sequence). Trimming cost V 3 bases and J 5 bases; bases outside gene matches: 14. This CDR3 is 16 amino acids long. This chain's CDR3 is CAWREPPGTGRYGYTF. The CDR3 DNA sequence: TGTGCCTGGAGAGAGCCCCCCGGGACAGGCCGTTATGGCTACACCTTC.

The chain uses TRBV18 and TRBJ1-5; 8 positions match TRBD1. This CDR3 has 16 residues. The V gene end was trimmed by 3 bases and the J gene end by 8 bases; junction bases not matched to a gene: 12. CDR1 is KGHSH, CDR2 LQKENI, per germline. CDR3 in DNA: TGTGCCAGCTCACCCACCGGACAGGGCGGGGGAAAGCCCCAGCATTTT. It codes for CASSPTGQGGGKPQHF.

This clone was recorded a few times. The CDR3 region is CASSLDRRQETQYF. The CDR3 nucleotides are TGTGCCAGCAGCTTAGACAGGCGACAAGAGACCCAGTACTTC. The chain links TRBV7-2 to TRBJ2-5; a weak D match, TRBD1 (5 bases). Looked up from germline, CDR1 is SGHTA and CDR2 is FQGNSA. This CDR3 has 14 residues. V was trimmed by 1 base and J by 2 bases, leaving 8 bases between them.

A few counts support this clone. The chain couples TRBV7-9 to TRBJ2-7; 7 positions match TRBD1. Germline lookup yields CDR1 SEHNR and CDR2 FQNEAQ (reference sequence). V was clipped by 5 bases and J by 7 bases; unmatched bases: 17. This CDR3 contains 16 residues. The CDR3 loop reads CASSPKGGTAAREQYF. The DNA for the CDR3 is TGTGCCAGCAGCCCAAAGGGTGGGACAGCAGCGCGAGAGCAGTACTTC.

The chain carries TRBV6-5 and TRBJ2-1; D perhaps matches TRBD2 (6 bases). V was shortened by 8 bases and J by 9 bases, with 20 bases between the two germline ends. This CDR3 has 14 residues. Germline CDR1 and CDR2: MNHEY and SVGAGI. CDR3 region: CASVSTGGAGEQFF. DNA for the CDR3: TGTGCCAGCGTATCTACTGGAGGGGCGGGTGAGCAGTTCTTC.

This clone appeared a few times. The chain couples TRBV28 to TRBJ1-5; perhaps TRBD1 as D (5 bases). Trimming removed 6 bases from V and 0 bases from J, with 12 bases in between. CDR1 is MDHEN and CDR2 is SYDVKM in the germline V gene. The CDR3 totals 15 residues. The CDR3 region is CASSLTVNSNQPQHF. The CDR3 DNA reads TGTGCCAGCAGCTTGACAGTAAATAGCAATCAGCCCCAGCATTTT. Full variable domain (rest looked up from reference TRBV28 and TRBJ1-5): DVKVTQSSRYLVKRTGEKVFLECVQDMDHENMFWYRQDPGLGLRLIYFSYDVKMKEKGDIPEGYSVSREKKERFSLILESASTNQTSMYLCASSLTVNSNQPQHFGDGTRLSIL.

The chain combines TRBV19 with TRBJ2-7; TRBD2 matches 10 bases. The length of the CDR3 is 16 residues. CDR1 and CDR2 from the germline V gene are LNHDA and SQIVND (reference sequence). Trimming removed 5 bases from V and 5 bases from J; junction bases left unmatched: 12. The CDR3 loop is CASSFANGLAGDEQYF. CDR3 nucleotide sequence: TGTGCCAGTAGTTTCGCCAACGGGCTAGCGGGAGACGAGCAGTACTTC.

The rearrangement uses TRBV29-1 and TRBJ1-1; D perhaps matches TRBD1 (6 bases). In germline, CDR1 is SQVTM, CDR2 ANQGSEA. This CDR3 spans 13 amino acids. Trimming took off 6 bases at V and 0 bases at J, with 11 bases between the two ends. CDR3 residues: CSVEGEMNTEAFF. CDR3 DNA sequence: TGCAGCGTCGAGGGGGAGATGAACACTGAAGCTTTCTTT.